This note documents a single T cell receptor (beta chain) sequence. The data derive from a study of blood T cell repertoires in COVID-19. The wider study: The samples span acute and convalescent COVID-19 from the United States, Italy and Spain.

Using immunoSEQ multiplex PCR, the repertoire was profiled, and TCRdb retains in-frame clones only, with some absent. Of over 300,000 clones in the sample, approximately 85% were seen once. The germline CDR1 and CDR2 sequences are MGHRA and YSYEKL. V was pared by 1 base and J by 2 bases, with 13 bases of the junction left unmatched. The CDR3 totals 19 residues. Cohort 3 recovered donors had two negative PCRs, clearance, or symptom resolution. The genes are TRBV4-1 and TRBJ1-3, with 8 positions matching TRBD1. Sequenced: PBMCs or T cells enriched from blood (not recorded which). The TCR was taken from a man aged 25-45 years who had recovered from COVID-19. CDR3 DNA: TGCGCCAGCAGCCAAGGGCCCGTTCAGGGGGCTAGGGCTGGAAACACCATATATTTT. Translation gives CASSQGPVQGARAGNTIYF.